This T cell receptor (beta chain) was recorded in a study of T cell responses to AZD1222 COVID-19 vaccine. Sequencing was performed with immunoSEQ multiplex PCR; in TCRdb, only in-frame clones are kept and a portion is missing. The sample lists 120,000 to 150,000 clones; 86% were seen once. Trimming took 4 bases from V and 9 from J; bases not matched to a gene: 12. This CDR3 is 16 amino acids long. Germline V gene lookup returns CDR1 SGDLS and CDR2 YYNGEE. The source is an adult who received the AZD1222 COVID-19 vaccine. This sequence joins TRBV9 and TRBJ1-6, with 8 bases fitting TRBD1. The sequences come from peripheral blood, collected 28 days after the second AZD1222 dose. The CDR3 nucleotides are TGTGCCAGCAGCTCGAGAGACAGGGGTATCGGTTCACCCCTCCACTTT. Protein sequence: CASSSRDRGIGSPLHF.